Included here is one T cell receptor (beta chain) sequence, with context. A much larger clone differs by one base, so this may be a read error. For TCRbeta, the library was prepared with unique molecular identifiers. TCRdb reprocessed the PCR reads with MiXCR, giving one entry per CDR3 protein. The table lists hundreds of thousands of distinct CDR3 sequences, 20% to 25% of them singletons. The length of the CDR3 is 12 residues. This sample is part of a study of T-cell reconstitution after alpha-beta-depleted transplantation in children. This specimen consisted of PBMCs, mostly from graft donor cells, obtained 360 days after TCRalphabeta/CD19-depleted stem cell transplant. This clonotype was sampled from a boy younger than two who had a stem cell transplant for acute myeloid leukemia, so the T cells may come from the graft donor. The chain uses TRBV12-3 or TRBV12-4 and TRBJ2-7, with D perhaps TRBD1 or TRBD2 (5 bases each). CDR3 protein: CASTRDPYEEYF. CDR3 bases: TGTGCCAGCACCCGGGACCCCTACGAGGAGTACTTC.